One sample yielded the 5 T cell receptor beta chains listed below, sequenced in a study of blood T cell repertoires in COVID-19. Method: immunoSEQ multiplex PCR; TCRdb's copy keeps in-frame clones and lacks some. The data show about 260,000 clones, 70% to 90% seen once. The sample was peripheral blood. Receptors were obtained from an older woman with COVID-19, enrolled during active disease.

This sequence joins TRBV30 and TRBJ1-1; D is unresolved. This CDR3 comprises 12 residues. Trimming shortened V by 3 bases and J by 1 base, and 6 bases separated the two germline ends. Germline CDR1 is GTSNPN and CDR2 is SVGIG (reference sequence). The CDR3 reads CAWRTENTEAFF. The DNA for the CDR3 is TGTGCCTGGAGAACTGAGAACACTGAAGCTTTCTTT.

This sequence joins TRBV7-6 and TRBJ1-2; D possibly corresponds to TRBD1 (6 bases). Trimming left V 4 bases short and J 8 bases short, with 8 bases between. Germline V gene lookup returns CDR1 SGHVS and CDR2 FNYEAQ. The CDR3 covers 11 residues. The CDR3 sequence: CASSSGGGYTF. CDR3 nucleotides: TGTGCCAGCAGCTCGGGGGGCGGCTACACCTTC.

The rearrangement joins TRBV13 to TRBJ2-7; 10 bases match TRBD1. This CDR3 contains 17 residues. After removal of 5 bases from V and 0 bases from J, the junction contained 10 bases not matched to a gene. The germline V gene has CDR1 PRHDT and CDR2 FYEKMQ (reference sequence). In DNA, the CDR3 is TGTGCCAGCAGCACCAACCTCCGGGACAGGGGCTCCTACGAGCAGTACTTC. It is translated as CASSTNLRDRGSYEQYF. Looking up the rest from reference TRBV13 and TRBJ2-7 gives the full variable domain: AAGVIQSPRHLIKEKRETATLKCYPIPRHDTVYWYQQGPGQDPQFLISFYEKMQSDKGSIPDRFSAQQFSDYHSELNMSSLELGDSALYFCASSTNLRDRGSYEQYFGPGTRLTVT.

The chain uses TRBV28 and TRBJ2-2; D gene uncertain. The germline gives CDR1 MDHEN, CDR2 SYDVKM. This CDR3 has 13 amino acids. The V gene lost 3 bases and the J gene lost 6 bases, with 8 bases spanning the gap. The CDR3 sequence is CASSLRISGELFF. The CDR3 bases are TGTGCCAGCAGTTTGAGGATATCCGGGGAGCTGTTTTTT. The full variable domain, completed using reference TRBV28 and TRBJ2-2, is DVKVTQSSRYLVKRTGEKVFLECVQDMDHENMFWYRQDPGLGLRLIYFSYDVKMKEKGDIPEGYSVSREKKERFSLILESASTNQTSMYLCASSLRISGELFFGEGSRLTVL.

The rearrangement uses TRBV3-1 (or the pseudogene TRBV3-2) and TRBJ2-3; 10 nucleotides match TRBD2. This CDR3 is 15 amino acids long. The V gene end was trimmed by 5 bases and the J gene end by 1 base; junction bases not matched to a gene: 3. Germline CDR1 reads LGHDT; CDR2 reads YNNKEL (reference sequence). The CDR3 loop is CASSVGTSGTDTQYF. CDR3 nucleotide sequence: TGTGCCAGCAGCGTCGGGACTAGCGGCACAGATACGCAGTATTTT.